This T cell receptor (beta chain) is drawn from a study of T cell responses to AZD1222 COVID-19 vaccine (dated by TCRdb to 2020 to 2023). In terms of the full investigation: A total of around 240 trial participants underwent TCR sequencing, of whom roughly 210 had received two doses of AZD1222 and around 25 had received two doses of the MenACWY control vaccine. Trial participants were enrolled into age subgroups of 18-55, 56-69 and 70-plus years, which contained approximately 150, 28 and 58 TCR-sequenced participants, respectively.

Beyond this particular receptor, the publication reports: Most participants were white British and females outnumbered males, and the authors suggested that clonal diversity may have been underestimated. Conclusions about previously exposed vaccinees are limited because only a handful of AZD1222 recipients were SARS-CoV-2 seropositive at baseline. The vaccine-associated CD4 TCRs covered the entire spike protein, and the dominant responses fell in regions 160-218 and 743-854. In the small 56-69-year group, the increase in depth fell short of significance, most likely because of low power. Spike-specific TCR breadth and depth rose significantly after two AZD1222 doses compared with day 0 and with MenACWY recipients. Because no day 14 peak-response samples were available, repertoires were characterized only after the peak T cell response. Reportedly, close to half of the unique spike-specific TCRs recognized epitopes lying outside the regions that are mutated in the B.1.351 and B.1.1.7 variants.

Looking up the germline V gene yields CDR1 KGHSH and CDR2 LQKENI. The trim is 3 bases for V and 9 bases for J, with a gap of 12 bases between the germline ends. Measured from the cysteine to the phenylalanine, the CDR3 is 14 residues long. The only DNA kept is the CDR3, 42 bases in frame from the first base. Comments on this clone: Its binding antigen is unknown. Base quality data are lacking; no much larger clone is found one base away.

The CDR3 regions of human TCRbeta chains were subjected to immunosequencing. The authors' pipeline ran thus. Repertoire TCRs were matched against a reference library of SARS-CoV-2-specific TCRs generated with the MIRA antigen-specificity platform. Breadth was defined as the fraction of unique TCRs that were SARS-CoV-2-associated. Depth was defined as the fraction of total T cells that were SARS-CoV-2-associated. Each spike-specific TCR was assigned to its reactive spike region and to a CD4 or CD8 class using the MIRA data. Log10-transformed breadth and depth values were compared by one-way ANOVA with Sidak's multiple comparisons tests. TCRdb re-hosts the immuneACCESS table, in-frame sequences only. Its copies lack some clones; in the studies checked, an unresolved V gene accounts for under half of them, and the cause for the rest is not known. D and trimming were read from the DNA, whereas the V and J calls and clone size are those reported in that table. This sample has tens of thousands of clones in its table, and 80% to 90% of those were observed once. The ten top clones hold 25% to 35% of the sample.

The label giving this sample's time point can be read as: about 28 days (+/-7) after the second vaccine dose. AZD1222 recipients with second doses at about 4 weeks or about 12 weeks were pooled, because spike-specific TCR depth and breadth did not differ between schedules. The vaccinee samples were drawn from two UK trials, COV001 and COV002, one of which was a single-blind randomized controlled phase 2/3 trial testing AZD1222 (ChAdOx1 nCoV-19) in healthy adults. For TCRbeta chain sequencing, PBMC samples were collected from trial participants at day 0 and at day 28 after the second dose. In this chain, TRBV18 is recombined with TRBJ1-6, with the D gene not clear enough to name. The source of this sequence is an adult who received the AZD1222 COVID-19 vaccine. Here the sequenced sample was peripheral blood, taken 28 days after the second AZD1222 dose. Read as DNA, the sequence is TGTGCCAGCTCACCGCAAATCAGGTTTTCACCCCTCCACTTT. The encoded protein is CASSPQIRFSPLHF.